The 23 T cell receptor beta chains in this list originate from one sample, sequenced in a study of blood T cells in healthy people across ages. Next came a second PCR, run for roughly 6 to 11 cycles, which used a sample-barcoded 5' primer along with a J-beta primer mix. TCRdb processed the 5' RACE reads anew with MiXCR; each CDR3 protein has one entry. This sample carries hundreds of thousands of distinct CDR3 sequences, around 62% of them seen once, and the ten largest clones take roughly 25%. Sequencing was carried out using blood. These receptors came from a man aged 25 to 40 in good health.

V usage is TRBV6-5 and J usage is TRBJ2-1; 15 nucleotides align to TRBD2. Germline V lookup: CDR1 MNHEY, CDR2 SVGAGI. The CDR3 is 17 residues long. The V segment lost 2 bases and the J segment 4 bases; nucleotides outside the gene matches: 3. Here the CDR3 reads CASSYQGLAGGYNEQFF. The CDR3 DNA reads as TGTGCCAGCAGTTACCAAGGACTAGCGGGGGGGTACAATGAGCAGTTCTTC.

The rearrangement links TRBV5-1 to TRBJ1-5; perhaps TRBD1 as D (5 bases). CDR1 and CDR2 from the germline V gene are SGHRS and YFSETQ. This CDR3 has 17 residues. V was trimmed by 0 bases and J by 7 bases, leaving 20 bases between them. The CDR3 is CASSLDGQPPSEQPQHF. In nucleotides, the CDR3 is TGCGCCAGCAGCTTGGACGGACAACCCCCTTCGGAACAGCCCCAGCATTTT.

In this sample, this clonotype turned up once. The chain has TRBV4-3 and TRBJ2-2; 7 nucleotides agree with TRBD2. V gave up 0 bases and J gave up 7 bases; unmatched junction bases: 8. Germline V gene sequence: CDR1 LGHNA, CDR2 YSLEER. The CDR3 runs to 16 residues. CDR3 sequence (DNA): TGCGCCAGCAGCCAAGATCGACTAGCCGGGGGCGGGGAGCTGTTTTTT. It specifies CASSQDRLAGGGELFF.

The CDR3 protein is CSVVQGGGEAFF. As DNA, the CDR3 is TGCAGCGTTGTCCAGGGAGGGGGTGAAGCTTTCTTT. This rearrangement joins TRBV29-1 to TRBJ1-1, with D perhaps TRBD1 (6 bases). Germline V gene lookup returns CDR1 SQVTM and CDR2 ANQGSEA. This CDR3 spans 12 amino acids. The ends were cut back, 4 bases at V and 7 bases at J, with 13 bases in the middle.

This rearrangement joins TRBV12-3 or TRBV12-4 to TRBJ2-4; D remains unclear. TRBJ2-7 explains the end of the DNA better; the J call may be wrong. The CDR3 covers 12 residues. CDR3 protein: CASRFYGDEQYF. Here the CDR3 DNA reads TGTGCCAGCAGGTTTTATGGGGACGAGCAGTACTTC.

This chain links TRBV5-1 with TRBJ1-1, with 7 nucleotides matching TRBD1. V lost 1 base and J lost 4; bases outside the gene matches: 10. The CDR3 has 16 amino acids. Germline values: CDR1 SGHRS, CDR2 YFSETQ. Written as DNA, the CDR3 is TGCGCCAGCAGCTTGCGGACAGGAGGTTCGGGCACTGAAGCTTTCTTT. Amino acid sequence: CASSLRTGGSGTEAFF.

The V gene is TRBV29-1, the J gene TRBJ1-2; the match to TRBD1 covers 10 bases. Germline V CDR1 and CDR2: SQVTM, ANQGSEA. J lost 3 bases, V lost 2 bases, and 6 bases had no gene match. There are 15 residues in the CDR3. CDR3 DNA: TGCAGCGTTGAATCGGGACAGGGGTCAGACTATGGCTACACCTTC. This codes for CSVESGQGSDYGYTF.

This clonotype was counted only a few times. The V call is TRBV9, the J call TRBJ2-5; no clear D. The J call is in doubt because the DNA end fits TRBJ2-7 better. Per germline, CDR1 SGDLS and CDR2 YYNGEE. CDR3 size: 16 residues. This CDR3 is CASSPSPKSSPNEQYF. The CDR3 nucleotides read TGTGCCAGCAGCCCGTCCCCAAAATCCTCCCCCAACGAGCAGTACTTC.

The chain joins TRBV4-2 to TRBJ2-5; 9 bases map to TRBD2. The V and J ends lost 0 bases and 2 bases, in that order; junction bases with no gene match: 7. Per the germline V gene, CDR1 is LGHNA and CDR2 is YNFKEQ. The CDR3 runs 17 residues. The chain's CDR3 is CASSQDRASGAQETQYF. The CDR3 coding sequence is TGTGCCAGCAGCCAAGATAGGGCTAGCGGGGCGCAAGAGACCCAGTACTTC.

CDR3: CASSFSAGGPWDEQFF. The CDR3 region has the DNA TGTGCCAGCAGCTTCTCGGCGGGGGGGCCTTGGGATGAGCAGTTCTTC. The chain couples TRBV7-3 to TRBJ2-1; 9 nucleotides align to TRBD2. Germline V CDR1 and CDR2: SGHTA, FQGTGA. V trimming: 3 bases; J trimming: 8 bases; junction bases outside the gene matches: 11. The CDR3 has 16 residues.

In this sample, this clonotype turned up once. This sequence joins TRBV7-9 and TRBJ2-1; possible D gene TRBD1, 6 bases. Trimming removed 2 bases from V and 10 bases from J, with 12 bases in between. The germline V gene encodes CDR1 SEHNR and CDR2 FQNEAQ (reference sequence). The CDR3 totals 13 residues. The chain's CDR3 is CASSLKGVYEQFF. CDR3 nucleotide sequence: TGTGCCAGCAGCTTAAAGGGGGTCTACGAGCAGTTCTTC.

CDR3 DNA: TGTGCCAGCAGCCTACAGGGTCTGGACGGGGAGCTGTTTTTT. Translation: CASSLQGLDGELFF. The V and J genes are TRBV7-2 and TRBJ2-2; a possible D gene is TRBD1 (6 bases). The V end was cut by 5 bases, the J end by 7 bases, with 14 bases between. Germline V lookup: CDR1 SGHTA, CDR2 FQGNSA. The CDR3 sequence is 14 residues long.

This chain joins TRBV6-5 and TRBJ2-7; TRBD1 agrees at 9 bases. With 2 bases clipped from V and 0 bases from J, the junction kept 11 bases outside the gene matches. The V gene's germline CDR1 is MNHEY and CDR2 SVGAGI. The CDR3 covers 18 residues. CDR3 region: CASSYGPPGQGNSYEQYF. DNA for the CDR3: TGTGCCAGCAGTTACGGGCCACCGGGACAGGGAAACTCCTACGAGCAGTACTTC.

In nucleotides, the CDR3 is TGTGCCAGCAGCGCCCTAGAGATCACAGATACGCAGTATTTT. Its protein is CASSALEITDTQYF. The V call is TRBV21-1, the J call TRBJ2-3; the DNA was not used to check the table's D call, TRBD2. TRBV21-1 is given as a pseudogene. The CDR3 sequence is 14 residues long.

This chain links TRBV29-1 with TRBJ2-1; D tentatively reads TRBD1 or TRBD2 (5 bases each). The CDR3 spans 12 residues. The V gene lost 6 bases and the J gene lost 9 bases, with 15 bases spanning the gap. Germline V CDR1 and CDR2: SQVTM, ANQGSEA. In DNA, the CDR3 is TGCAGCGTGAGGGGCCGAGGCGGTGAGCAGTTCTTC. It specifies CSVRGRGGEQFF.

There are a few counts of this clonotype. The V and J genes are TRBV6-1 and TRBJ1-1; D is undetermined. The CDR3 is made up of 15 amino acids. The V gene lost 2 bases and the J gene lost 4 bases, with 14 bases spanning the gap. Germline V gene data show CDR1 as MNHNS and CDR2 as SASEGT. The CDR3 protein is CASSELDGRGTEAFF. The CDR3 DNA reads as TGTGCCAGCAGTGAACTGGACGGTCGTGGCACTGAAGCTTTCTTT.

This clonotype was recorded a few times. The chain joins TRBV7-9 to TRBJ2-4; D possibly matches TRBD1 or TRBD2 (5 bases each). The CDR3 is made up of 14 amino acids. Between the trimmed V and J ends, which lost 3 bases and 8 bases, there was a span of 14 bases. CDR1 and CDR2 from the germline V gene are SEHNR and FQNEAQ (reference sequence). This CDR3 reads CASSFGRARDIQYF. The CDR3, as DNA: TGTGCCAGCAGCTTTGGCAGGGCGAGGGACATTCAGTACTTC.

Regarding this clonotype: A much larger clone lies a single base off, so this may be a read error. V is TRBV9 and J is TRBJ1-6; D might be TRBD1 (6 bases). Germline CDR1 reads SGDLS; CDR2 reads YYNGEE. The CDR3 extends over 17 amino acids. CDR3 DNA sequence: TGTGCCAGCAGCGTAGAGGGGGACCTCTCCTATAAGTCACCCCTCCACTTT. This codes for CASSVEGDLSYKSPLHF. The complete variable domain, with remaining parts taken from reference TRBV9 and TRBJ1-6, reads DSGVTQTPKHLITATGQRVTLRCSPRSGDLSVYWYQQSLDQGLQFLIQYYNGEERAKGNILERFSAQQFPDLHSELNLSSLELGDSALYFCASSVEGDLSYKSPLHFGNGTRLTVT.

The V call is TRBV7-9, the J call TRBJ2-1; TRBD1 matches 9 bases. Germline V gene data show CDR1 as SEHNR and CDR2 as FQNEAQ (reference sequence). The J segment lost 8 bases and the V segment lost 0 bases, leaving 5 bases of the junction unmatched. The CDR3 extends over 15 amino acids. The CDR3 DNA reads as TGTGCCAGCAGCTTAGCACAGGGGGCAAACGATGAGCAGTTCTTC. This translates into CASSLAQGANDEQFF.

The chain couples TRBV27 to TRBJ2-7, with D perhaps given as TRBD1 or TRBD2 (5 bases each). The CDR3 contains 14 residues. Germline V gene sequence: CDR1 MNHEY, CDR2 SMNVEV (reference sequence). Trimming stripped 2 bases from V and 6 bases from J, with 14 bases between. The CDR3 bases are TGTGCCAGCAGTTTAAATACGGGGCTAAGCGAGCAGTACTTC. It yields the protein CASSLNTGLSEQYF.

In its sample, this clonotype was seen a few times. V usage is TRBV28 and J usage is TRBJ2-5; 8 nucleotides line up with TRBD1. The tail of the sequence fits TRBJ2-7 better, so the J call may be wrong. The germline CDR1 and CDR2 sequences are MDHEN and SYDVKM. The CDR3 is 16 amino acids. CDR3 region: CASSIYPRDRTYEQYF. The CDR3, as DNA: TGTGCCAGTTCAATTTATCCCCGGGACAGGACCTACGAGCAGTACTTC.

The J gene is TRBJ2-4, the V gene TRBV9; D is possibly TRBD1 or TRBD2 (6 bases each). CDR1 SGDLS and CDR2 YYNGEE come from the germline V gene. The CDR3 extends over 13 amino acids. The V and J ends lost 2 bases and 6 bases respectively, with 9 bases between them. The CDR3 DNA reads TGTGCCAGCAGCGTCGGAGGGGGAAACATTCAGTACTTC. Translation gives CASSVGGGNIQYF.

This clonotype was seen a handful of times. The chain is built from TRBV9 and TRBJ1-4; TRBD1 agrees at 9 bases. Losses at the gene ends were 4 bases for V and 7 bases for J; bases not matched to a gene: 8. Looked up from germline, CDR1 is SGDLS and CDR2 is YYNGEE. The CDR3 has 15 amino acids. CDR3 nucleotides: TGTGCCAGCAGCACTCGGGACAGGGAATTTGAAAAACTGTTTTTT. Translation: CASSTRDREFEKLFF.